This section outlines one T cell receptor (beta chain) sequence together with its context. Trimming left V 3 bases short and J 10 bases short, with 15 bases between. The CDR3 is made up of 12 amino acids. Germline assignment: CDR1 DFQATT and CDR2 SNEGSKA (reference sequence). In the original processing: Scientists estimated how many nucleated cells there were by amplifying reference gene primers. The method was immunoSEQ multiplex PCR; TCRdb's version includes in-frame clones alone and lacks a portion of them. Clonal size and the V and J genes are those of that table, whereas D and trimming came from the DNA. The sample carries roughly 100,000 clones, approximately 90% recorded once. This sample is part of a study of blood T cell repertoires in COVID-19. Study at large: COVID-19 samples, acute and convalescent, were from the United States, Italy and Spain. Sample material is recorded as cDNA or gDNA derived from T cells, B-cell-depleted T cells, or PBMCs.

Sequencing was done on a sample of peripheral blood. The chain combines TRBV20-1 with TRBJ1-2, with D unclear. This sequence was found in a man between 50 and 59 years old in a cohort sampled during active COVID-19. This CDR3 reads CSASPPDTLYTF. CDR3 nucleotides: TGCAGTGCTAGTCCTCCCGACACCCTCTACACCTTC.